One sample yielded the 27 T cell receptor beta chains listed below, sequenced in a study of blood T cell repertoires in COVID-19. Produced via immunoSEQ multiplex PCR; TCRdb's table is partial and in-frame only. The repertoire holds more than 100,000 clones, with approximately 89% as singletons. The sample was peripheral blood. The receptors come from a woman aged 80 or over in a cohort sampled during active COVID-19.

This rearrangement joins TRBV29-1 to TRBJ2-1; possible D gene TRBD2, 6 bases. This CDR3 contains 13 residues. The V and J ends lost 8 bases and 9 bases respectively, with 20 bases between them. CDR1 SQVTM and CDR2 ANQGSEA come from the germline V gene. CDR3 protein: CSITGTLGGEQFF. In nucleotides, the CDR3 is TGCAGCATTACCGGGACCCTCGGGGGTGAGCAGTTCTTC.

The chain links TRBV5-1 to TRBJ1-6, with a weak D call TRBD1 (5 bases). CDR1 SGHRS and CDR2 YFSETQ come from the germline V gene. Trimming cost V 4 bases and J 5 bases, with 10 bases left between them. This CDR3 has 14 residues. The CDR3 is CASSIGGDNSPLHF. CDR3 in DNA: TGCGCCAGCAGCATCGGGGGGGATAATTCACCCCTCCACTTT.

The rearrangement joins TRBV11-2 to TRBJ2-1, with 9 bases lining up with TRBD1. Germline loops: CDR1 SGHAT, CDR2 FQNNGV. This CDR3 contains 15 residues. V lost 7 bases to trimming and J lost 9 bases; unmatched junction nucleotides: 13. CDR3 DNA sequence: TGTGCCAGCATGCTAACTCGGACAGGGGACGGTGAGCAGTTCTTC. It translates to CASMLTRTGDGEQFF. Together with reference TRBV11-2 and TRBJ2-1, the CDR3 gives the full variable domain: EAGVAQSPRYKIIEKRQSVAFWCNPISGHATLYWYQQILGQGPKLLIQFQNNGVVDDSQLPKDRFSAERLKGVDSTLKIQPAKLEDSAVYLCASMLTRTGDGEQFFGPGTRLTVL.

The chain uses TRBV3-1 (or the pseudogene TRBV3-2) and TRBJ2-2; 9 bases fit TRBD2. The CDR3 is 17 amino acids. With 0 bases clipped from V and 5 bases from J, the junction kept 7 bases outside the gene matches. Germline lookup yields CDR1 LGHDT and CDR2 YNNKEL (reference sequence). This CDR3 reads CASSQDGTSLSTGELFF. For the CDR3, the DNA is TGTGCCAGCAGCCAAGATGGGACTAGCCTCAGTACCGGGGAGCTGTTTTTT.

The CDR3 bases are TGTGCCAGCAGCCAAGTACGGACAGGGAGTCAAGAGACCCAGTACTTC. Translation: CASSQVRTGSQETQYF. The genes are TRBV3-1 (or the pseudogene TRBV3-2) and TRBJ2-5, with 8 positions matching TRBD1. The trim removed 1 base at V and 2 bases at J, leaving 6 bases unmatched. Germline CDR1 LGHDT, CDR2 YNNKEL (reference sequence). There are 16 residues in the CDR3.

This clone was seen only once. The CDR3: CASSSGAYGNQPQHF. For the CDR3, the DNA is TGTGCCAGCAGCTCAGGGGCATATGGCAATCAGCCCCAGCATTTT. V gene TRBV7-2 combines with J gene TRBJ1-5; D possibly corresponds to TRBD1 (6 bases). Germline-derived CDR1 and CDR2 are SGHTA and FQGNSA. The CDR3 has 15 amino acids. With 4 bases removed from V and 2 bases from J, the gap between germline ends came to 12 bases.

The chain employs TRBV18 and TRBJ2-7; 8 bases line up with TRBD1. The germline CDR1 and CDR2 sequences are KGHSH and LQKENI. V lost 4 bases and J lost 3; bases outside the gene matches: 17. The CDR3 extends over 18 amino acids. The CDR3 is CASSLSSPGTGSVYEQYF. The CDR3, as DNA: TGTGCCAGCTCACTATCCTCCCCCGGGACAGGTAGCGTCTACGAGCAGTACTTC.

This chain connects TRBV4-1 to TRBJ1-4, with D perhaps TRBD1 (5 bases). Germline CDR1 reads MGHRA; CDR2 reads YSYEKL. The CDR3 totals 16 residues. V was pared by 0 bases and J by 7 bases, with 15 bases between. The DNA of the CDR3 is TGCGCCAGCAGCCAAGAATTAGGAGGGGTTGGTGAAAAACTGTTTTTT. Residues: CASSQELGGVGEKLFF.

This chain links TRBV29-1 with TRBJ2-7; tentatively, D is TRBD1 (5 bases). Germline CDR1 reads SQVTM; CDR2 reads ANQGSEA. This CDR3 has 14 residues. V gave up 4 bases and J gave up 6 bases, with 19 bases separating them. The CDR3 here is CSVVQGDVFGEQYF. Here the CDR3 DNA reads TGCAGCGTTGTCCAGGGTGATGTTTTTGGCGAGCAGTACTTC.

This chain uses TRBV10-3 with TRBJ2-3; 16 bases line up with TRBD2. The V gene's germline CDR1 is ENHRY and CDR2 SYGVKD. This CDR3 has 16 amino acids. Germline trimming cut 3 bases from V and 4 bases from J; bases unmatched to any gene: 1. CDR3 sequence: CAISDGTSGRADTQYF. CDR3 nucleotide sequence: TGTGCCATCAGTGATGGGACTAGCGGGAGGGCAGATACGCAGTATTTT.

V is TRBV18 and J is TRBJ2-7, with 9 bases matching TRBD1. V lost 2 bases, J lost 3 bases, and 5 bases stayed unmatched. CDR1 is KGHSH, CDR2 LQKENI, per germline. The CDR3 totals 15 residues. The CDR3 loop is CASSPGGTGLYEQYF. Written as DNA, the CDR3 is TGTGCCAGCTCACCAGGGGGGACAGGGCTCTACGAGCAGTACTTC. The full variable domain, completed using reference TRBV18 and TRBJ2-7, is NAGVMQNPRHLVRRRGQEARLRCSPMKGHSHVYWYRQLPEEGLKFMVYLQKENIIDESGMPKERFSAEFPKEGPSILRIQQVVRGDSAAYFCASSPGGTGLYEQYFGPGTRLTVT.

The chain uses TRBV7-2 and TRBJ1-1; the D gene is possibly TRBD1 (6 bases). From germline, CDR1 is SGHTA and CDR2 FQGNSA. V shed 1 base and J shed 4 bases, with 13 bases lying between them. This CDR3 is 15 amino acids long. Written as DNA, the CDR3 is TGTGCCAGCAGCTTAGATCCAGGGGATATCACTGAAGCTTTCTTT. It yields the protein CASSLDPGDITEAFF.

Details on this clone: Other DNA sequences in the same sample also yield this CDR3. The chain is built from TRBV18 and TRBJ2-1; TRBD2 is a possible D gene (5 bases). Germline lookup yields CDR1 KGHSH and CDR2 LQKENI. The V gene lost 6 bases and the J gene lost 7 bases, with 13 bases spanning the gap. This CDR3 comprises 13 residues. The CDR3 bases are TGTGCCAGCTCGCCCGGGGTACGTAATGAGCAGTTCTTC. Protein sequence: CASSPGVRNEQFF. Full variable domain (missing parts from reference TRBV18 and TRBJ2-1): NAGVMQNPRHLVRRRGQEARLRCSPMKGHSHVYWYRQLPEEGLKFMVYLQKENIIDESGMPKERFSAEFPKEGPSILRIQQVVRGDSAAYFCASSPGVRNEQFFGPGTRLTVL.

CDR3 DNA: TGTGCCAGCTCACCTAAAACATTCGTGGACACTGAAGCTTTCTTT. Amino acids: CASSPKTFVDTEAFF. The chain carries TRBV18 and TRBJ1-1, with unresolved D. V was shortened by 3 bases and J by 3 bases, with 14 bases between the two germline ends. Per germline, CDR1 KGHSH and CDR2 LQKENI. The length of the CDR3 is 15 residues.

This clone came up once. In DNA form, the CDR3 reads TGCGCCAGCAGTCGAAAGAACCGGGACAGGGGGCCACCGAACACTGAAGCTTTCTTT. Protein: CASSRKNRDRGPPNTEAFF. The chain combines TRBV23-1 with TRBJ1-1, with 12 bases that match TRBD1. TRBV23-1 is an ORF; its function is uncertain. J was trimmed by 1 base and V by 4 bases; bases with no gene match: 13. CDR3 length: 19 residues.

The rearrangement uses TRBV7-9 and TRBJ2-7; 11 bases match TRBD2. This CDR3 is 16 amino acids long. The germline V gene encodes CDR1 SEHNR and CDR2 FQNEAQ (reference sequence). J gave up 7 bases and V 7 bases, and 15 bases lay outside the gene matches. Written as DNA, the CDR3 is TGTGCCAGCAACCTTTACCTTAGCGGGAGGGCTGGGGAGCAGTACTTC. This gives the protein CASNLYLSGRAGEQYF.

The J gene is TRBJ2-1, the V gene TRBV19, with TRBD2 matching 11 bases. V dropped 4 bases and J dropped 5; count of bases not matched to a gene: 7. The CDR3 covers 16 residues. Germline values: CDR1 LNHDA, CDR2 SQIVND (reference sequence). CDR3 protein: CASSTPVAGGHNEQFF. The DNA for the CDR3 is TGTGCCAGTAGTACTCCAGTAGCGGGAGGGCACAATGAGCAGTTCTTC. Full variable domain (rest looked up from reference TRBV19 and TRBJ2-1): DGGITQSPKYLFRKEGQNVTLSCEQNLNHDAMYWYRQDPGQGLRLIYYSQIVNDFQKGDIAEGYSVSREKKESFPLTVTSAQKNPTAFYLCASSTPVAGGHNEQFFGPGTRLTVL.

V is TRBV6-4 and J is TRBJ2-2; D uncertain. Germline-derived CDR1 and CDR2 are MRHNA and SNTAGT. V dropped 6 bases and J dropped 3 bases, with 14 bases sitting between them. This CDR3 has 15 residues. The CDR3 bases are TGTGCCAGCAGAGGCCAAGCTGGAGACACCGGGGAGCTGTTTTTT. As protein: CASRGQAGDTGELFF.

This chain joins TRBV12-3 or TRBV12-4 and TRBJ1-2, with D possibly TRBD1 on 5 matching bases. V dropped 5 bases and J dropped 4 bases, with 8 bases sitting between them. CDR3 length: 12 residues. The CDR3 loop reads CASSPGSYGYTF. The CDR3, as DNA: TGTGCCAGCAGTCCAGGGTCCTATGGCTACACCTTC.

The J gene is TRBJ1-2, the V gene TRBV5-1; D not resolved. The CDR3 is made up of 12 amino acids. In germline, CDR1 is SGHRS, CDR2 YFSETQ. Trimming took 5 bases from V and 5 from J, leaving 10 bases between them. CDR3 sequence reads: CASRETGYGYTF. CDR3 nucleotide sequence: TGCGCCAGCAGGGAGACGGGGTATGGCTACACCTTC.

The rearrangement links TRBV30 to TRBJ1-1; TRBD1 is a possible D gene (5 bases). Germline V lookup: CDR1 GTSNPN, CDR2 SVGIG (reference sequence). The CDR3 is 17 amino acids. Deletions cut 2 bases from V and 1 base from J, with 20 bases between. The CDR3 DNA reads TGTGCCTGGAGTAGGGGCAGAACAGGCTGGGGGAACACTGAAGCTTTCTTT. Protein sequence: CAWSRGRTGWGNTEAFF.

The gene calls are TRBV5-6 and TRBJ2-3; TRBD1 aligns across 9 bases. The germline V gene encodes CDR1 SGHDT and CDR2 YYEEEE. The junction had 12 bases not matched to a gene; V was cut back by 4 bases and J by 3 bases. The CDR3 length is 17 residues. DNA for the CDR3: TGTGCCAGCAGCCGGAGGGGAAGGACAGGGGCAACAGATACGCAGTATTTT. Translated: CASSRRGRTGATDTQYF.

The chain carries TRBV24-1 and TRBJ2-1; D might be TRBD1 (6 bases). V lost 12 bases and J lost 0, with 23 bases in between. The CDR3 contains 17 residues. Germline CDR1 is KGHDR and CDR2 is SFDVKD. Here the CDR3 reads CAGDIRRVLSSYNEQFF. CDR3 in DNA: TGTGCCGGGGACATTCGAAGGGTTTTGAGCTCCTACAATGAGCAGTTCTTC.

This rearrangement joins TRBV3-1 (or the pseudogene TRBV3-2) to TRBJ1-3; D remains ambiguous. With 3 bases removed from V and 0 bases from J, the gap between germline ends came to 12 bases. The CDR3 runs to 16 residues. From germline, CDR1 is LGHDT and CDR2 YNNKEL (reference sequence). CDR3 region: CASSQRRTVSGNTIYF. CDR3 coding DNA: TGTGCCAGCAGCCAGCGTAGGACTGTCTCTGGAAACACCATATATTTT.

The chain recombines TRBV2 with TRBJ2-7; TRBD2 might be the D (5 bases). The germline V and J ends were trimmed by 3 bases and 6 bases, with 27 bases remaining between them. This CDR3 comprises 18 residues. The germline V gene has CDR1 SNHLY and CDR2 FYNNEI. The CDR3 spells CASSDPFCYTRAGCEQYF. The DNA for the CDR3 is TGTGCCAGCAGTGATCCCTTCTGTTATACGCGGGCCGGATGCGAGCAGTACTTC.

The chain carries TRBV10-2 and TRBJ2-2; possibly TRBD2 for D (6 bases). The CDR3 sequence is 14 residues long. In germline, CDR1 is WSHSY, CDR2 SAAADI. Trimming removed 7 bases from V and 0 bases from J, with 9 bases in between. CDR3 nucleotide sequence: TGCGCCAGCATGCGGGGCGCGAACACCGGGGAGCTGTTTTTT. It codes for CASMRGANTGELFF.

The chain carries TRBV27 and TRBJ2-3; 10 bases match TRBD1. Per the germline V gene, CDR1 is MNHEY and CDR2 is SMNVEV (reference sequence). Trimming removed 6 bases from V and 2 bases from J; junction bases left unmatched: 8. The CDR3 extends over 16 amino acids. The CDR3 region is CASSPVGQGYTDTQYF. In DNA, the CDR3 is TGTGCCAGCAGCCCTGTGGGACAGGGGTACACAGATACGCAGTATTTT.